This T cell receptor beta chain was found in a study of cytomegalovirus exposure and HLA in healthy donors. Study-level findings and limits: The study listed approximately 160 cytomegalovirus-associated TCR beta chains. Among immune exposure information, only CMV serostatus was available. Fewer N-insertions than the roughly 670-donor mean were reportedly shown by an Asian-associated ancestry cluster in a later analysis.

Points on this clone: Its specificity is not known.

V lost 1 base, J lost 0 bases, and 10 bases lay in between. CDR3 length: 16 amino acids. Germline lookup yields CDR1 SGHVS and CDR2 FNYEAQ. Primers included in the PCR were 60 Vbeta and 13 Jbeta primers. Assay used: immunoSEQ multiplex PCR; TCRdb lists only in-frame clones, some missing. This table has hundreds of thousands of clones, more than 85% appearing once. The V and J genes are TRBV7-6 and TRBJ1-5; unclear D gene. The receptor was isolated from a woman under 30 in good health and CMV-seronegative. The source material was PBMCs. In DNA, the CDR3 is TGTGCCAGCAGCTTAGGGGCGGGGTATAGCAATCAGCCCCAGCATTTT. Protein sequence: CASSLGAGYSNQPQHF.